These 16 T cell receptor beta chains were all obtained from the same sample, sequenced in a study of T cells in Graves' hyperthyroidism and ophthalmopathy. RNA transcripts yielded amplified TCR beta CDR3 regions. With the HTBI primer set, the TCR CDR3 went through a first round of RT-PCR. MiXCR, run by TCRdb on the multiplex PCR reads, gives a single entry per CDR3 protein. The sample yields about 400,000 distinct CDR3 sequences, around 14% seen once. Sequencing input: blood. The receptor source for this set is a woman aged 18-29 years with Graves' hyperthyroidism.

Concerning this clonotype: Since a much larger clone is just one base distant, this may be a read error. The rearrangement links TRBV2 to TRBJ2-1; no clear D. The CDR3 spans 13 residues. The germline V gene encodes CDR1 SNHLY and CDR2 FYNNEI. DNA of the CDR3: TGTACCAGCAGTGAAAACGAGACGGATGAGCAGTTCTTC. It specifies CTSSENETDEQFF.

This clonotype appeared many times. V gene TRBV7-2 combines with J gene TRBJ1-2; D gene uncertain. CDR1 SGHTA and CDR2 FQGNSA come from the germline V gene. V lost 1 base to trimming and J lost 3 bases, with 9 bases between them. CDR3 length equals 14 residues. The DNA of the CDR3 is TGTGCCAGCAGCTTAGACACCCTTTACTATGGCTACACCTTC. This gives the protein CASSLDTLYYGYTF.

This clonotype has a handful of counts. The chain recombines TRBV5-1 with TRBJ2-5; TRBD1 matches at 7 bases. J gave up 2 bases and V 4 bases, and 14 bases lay outside the gene matches. This CDR3 is 17 amino acids long. Germline-derived CDR1 and CDR2 are SGHRS and YFSETQ. CDR3 region: CASSPRQGGTRQETQYF. CDR3 sequence (DNA): TGCGCCAGCAGCCCACGACAGGGTGGGACGAGACAAGAGACCCAGTACTTC.

Many counts were recorded for this clonotype. The chain is built from TRBV3-1 and TRBJ1-1, with D possibly being TRBD1 (5 bases). The CDR3 runs 15 residues. Germline V CDR1 and CDR2: LGHDT, YNNKEL (reference sequence). The V and J ends lost 0 bases and 3 bases respectively, with 11 bases between them. In DNA form, the CDR3 reads TGTGCCAGCAGCCAAGATGGGGGTTTTGACACTGAAGCTTTCTTT. Amino acid sequence: CASSQDGGFDTEAFF. Based on the CDR3 plus reference TRBV3-1 and TRBJ1-1, the full variable domain is DTAVSQTPKYLVTQMGNDKSIKCEQNLGHDTMYWYKQDSKKFLKIMFSYNNKELIINETVPNRFSPKSPDKAHLNLHINSLELGDSAVYFCASSQDGGFDTEAFFGQGTRLTVV.

This clonotype occurred many times. This chain joins TRBV6-2 or TRBV6-3 and TRBJ2-7; D call uncertain. CDR3 length: 14 amino acids. Germline CDR1 and CDR2: MNHEY and SVGEGT. V lost 2 bases to trimming and J lost 2 bases, with 10 bases between them. In nucleotides, the CDR3 is TGTGCCAGCAGTTACAAGATTGGAACCTACGAGCAGTACTTC. Amino acid sequence: CASSYKIGTYEQYF.

This clonotype was picked up a small number of times. V gene TRBV15 combines with J gene TRBJ2-5; tentative D call: TRBD2 (6 bases). The CDR3 extends over 16 amino acids. Trimming took 0 bases from V and 5 from J, leaving 16 bases between them. Germline V gives CDR1 LNHNV, CDR2 YYDKDF (reference sequence). The CDR3 region is CATSRDHSGPAETQYF. As DNA, the CDR3 is TGTGCCACCAGCAGAGATCATAGCGGTCCCGCGGAGACCCAGTACTTC.

In its sample, this clonotype was seen a few times. This chain connects TRBV28 to TRBJ2-7, with D hard to call. This CDR3 comprises 13 residues. Deletions cut 7 bases from V and 5 bases from J, with 15 bases between. Germline V lookup: CDR1 MDHEN, CDR2 SYDVKM. In nucleotides, the CDR3 is TGTGCCAGCAACCCCCCAGGTTACCACGAGCAGTACTTC. Its translation is CASNPPGYHEQYF.

This clonotype was recorded at least ten times. This chain joins TRBV11-2 and TRBJ2-7; 9 bases line up with TRBD2. Per germline, CDR1 SGHAT and CDR2 FQNNGV. This CDR3 contains 18 residues. With V trimmed by 4 bases and J by 3 bases, 16 bases remained unmatched. The CDR3: CASSSTSRERGALYEQYF. CDR3 sequence (DNA): TGTGCCAGCAGCTCCACTTCGAGGGAGCGGGGGGCCCTCTACGAGCAGTACTTC. Full variable domain (remainder filled in from reference TRBV11-2 and TRBJ2-7): EAGVAQSPRYKIIEKRQSVAFWCNPISGHATLYWYQQILGQGPKLLIQFQNNGVVDDSQLPKDRFSAERLKGVDSTLKIQPAKLEDSAVYLCASSSTSRERGALYEQYFGPGTRLTVT.

The gene calls are TRBV10-3 and TRBJ2-5, with D perhaps matching TRBD2 (6 bases). V was clipped by 6 bases and J by 2 bases, with 16 bases between them. This CDR3 region has 15 residues. Germline-derived CDR1 and CDR2 are ENHRY and SYGVKD. CDR3 sequence (DNA): TGTGCCATCAGCGATGACCGGGACTTTCAAGAGACCCAGTACTTC. This gives the protein CAISDDRDFQETQYF.

The table lists this clonotype with many counts. The V call is TRBV11-2, the J call TRBJ2-1; tentative D call: TRBD2 (6 bases). Germline assignment: CDR1 SGHAT and CDR2 FQNNGV. This CDR3 has 12 amino acids. Trimming took 6 bases from V and 4 from J, leaving 7 bases between them. DNA for the CDR3: TGTGCCAGCAGGGAGGGGTACAATGAGCAGTTCTTC. As protein: CASREGYNEQFF.

This clonotype was detected many times. The CDR3 nucleotides read TGTGCCAGCAGTTTACTTCGGACTAGCGGGAGTATCGAGACCCAGTACTTC. This codes for CASSLLRTSGSIETQYF. This chain joins TRBV28 and TRBJ2-5, with 13 bases lining up with TRBD2. V trimming: 2 bases; J trimming: 5 bases; junction bases outside the gene matches: 8. The CDR3 has 17 amino acids. Germline CDR1 and CDR2: MDHEN and SYDVKM.

As regards this clonotype: A much bigger clone sits one base away, suggesting this may be a read error. The chain employs TRBV24-1 and TRBJ2-6; a possible D gene is TRBD1 (6 bases). CDR1 KGHDR and CDR2 SFDVKD come from the germline V gene. CDR3 length: 16 amino acids. CDR3 DNA sequence: TGTGCCACCAGTGATACAACAGGGTCTGAGGCCAACGTCCTGACTTTC. Translated, it gives CATSDTTGSEANVLTF.

With respect to this clonotype: Mismatch with germline at one junction end may stem from a read error. The chain links TRBV5-6 to TRBJ2-7; D call uncertain. The CDR3 sequence is 13 residues long. Germline V gene data show CDR1 as SGHDT and CDR2 as YYEEEE. In DNA, the CDR3 is TGTGCCAGCAGCTCAGGATACCCCTACGAACAGTACTTC. Residues: CASSSGYPYEQYF.

The chain carries TRBV6-1 and TRBJ1-2; tentatively, D is TRBD1 (5 bases). The CDR3 length is 15 residues. Trimming took 6 bases from V and 4 from J, leaving 18 bases between them. Germline lookup yields CDR1 MNHNS and CDR2 SASEGT. The CDR3 DNA reads as TGTGCCAGCAGCCCCGAGGCGGGGGGGGGCTATGGCTACACCTTC. This encodes CASSPEAGGGYGYTF.

This clonotype came up many times. The V gene is TRBV10-3, the J gene TRBJ2-3; 7 nucleotides match TRBD1. After removal of 3 bases from V and 6 bases from J, the junction contained 9 bases not matched to a gene. The CDR3 length is 15 residues. Germline V gene lookup returns CDR1 ENHRY and CDR2 SYGVKD. In DNA, the CDR3 is TGTGCCATCAGTGACAACGACAGGGAAGGGGATACGCAGTATTTT. Amino acids: CAISDNDREGDTQYF.

At least ten counts were recorded for this clonotype. The chain recombines TRBV12-3 or TRBV12-4 with TRBJ1-2; no reliable D call. The CDR3 is 14 amino acids. Trimming shortened V by 5 bases and J by 4 bases, and 14 bases separated the two germline ends. In nucleotides, the CDR3 is TGTGCCAGCAGTCCCGCCCGGGGAGTCTATGGCTACACCTTC. Protein product: CASSPARGVYGYTF.